The T cell receptor beta chain described here comes from a study of blood T cell repertoires in COVID-19. Study information: COVID-19 samples collected from the United States, Italy and Spain covered acute and convalescent phases. The cDNA or gDNA used as material had been derived from T cells, B-cell-depleted T cells, or PBMCs.

In the authors' methods: Reference gene primer amplification gave nucleated cell count estimates. The table came from immunoSEQ multiplex PCR; TCRdb's copy has only in-frame clones and leaves some out. V, J and clone size reflect that table, while D and trimming were determined from the DNA. Of roughly 250,000 clones in the sample, 80% to 85% were seen once. The TCR comes from a man aged 45-65 years with active or convalescent COVID-19. Material: peripheral blood.

The DNA for the CDR3 is TGTGCCAGCAGTGAAGCGCGACAGGGCAATCAGCCCCAGCATTTT. Translating gives CASSEARQGNQPQHF. The rearrangement uses TRBV6-1 and TRBJ1-5; tentatively, D is TRBD1 (6 bases). The V end was cut by 0 bases, the J end by 2 bases, with 8 bases between. CDR3 length: 15 amino acids. The germline V gene has CDR1 MNHNS and CDR2 SASEGT.